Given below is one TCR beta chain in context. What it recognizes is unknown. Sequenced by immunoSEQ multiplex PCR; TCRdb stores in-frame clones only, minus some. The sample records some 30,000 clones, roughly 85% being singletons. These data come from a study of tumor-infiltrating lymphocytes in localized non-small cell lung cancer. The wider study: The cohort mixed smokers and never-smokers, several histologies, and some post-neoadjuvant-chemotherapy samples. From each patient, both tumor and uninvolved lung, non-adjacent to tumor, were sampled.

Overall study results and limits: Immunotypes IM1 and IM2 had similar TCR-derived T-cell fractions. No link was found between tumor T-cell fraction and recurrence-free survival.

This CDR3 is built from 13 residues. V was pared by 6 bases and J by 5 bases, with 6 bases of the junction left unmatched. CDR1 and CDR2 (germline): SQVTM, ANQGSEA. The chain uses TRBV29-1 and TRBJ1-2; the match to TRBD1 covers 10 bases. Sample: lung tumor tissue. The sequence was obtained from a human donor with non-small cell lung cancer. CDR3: CSVGGTGVYGYTF. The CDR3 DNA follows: TGCAGCGTCGGGGGGACAGGGGTTTATGGCTACACCTTC.